One and the same sample provided the 20 T cell receptor beta chains below, sequenced in a study of blood T cell repertoires in COVID-19. Sequenced by immunoSEQ multiplex PCR; TCRdb stores in-frame clones only, minus some. The data contain 150,000 to 180,000 clones, 75% to 85% of them singletons. Sequenced input: peripheral blood. The source is an older woman with COVID-19, enrolled during active disease.

This clone was recorded once. The gene calls are TRBV5-1 and TRBJ2-5; TRBD2 might be the D (6 bases). The CDR3 has 15 amino acids. V lost 0 bases and J lost 0, with 9 bases in between. Looked up from germline, CDR1 is SGHRS and CDR2 is YFSETQ. The CDR3 bases are TGCGCCAGCAGCTTGGATGCGGGGAACCAAGAGACCCAGTACTTC. The encoded protein is CASSLDAGNQETQYF.

V is TRBV29-1 and J is TRBJ2-1; 11 bases match TRBD2. V shed 3 bases, J shed 6 bases, and the junction held 13 bases outside the gene matches. CDR1 SQVTM and CDR2 ANQGSEA come from the germline V gene. This CDR3 spans 17 amino acids. CDR3 protein: CSVEGFLAGGSINEQFF. The CDR3, as DNA: TGCAGCGTTGAGGGGTTTCTAGCGGGAGGATCAATCAATGAGCAGTTCTTC.

The chain carries TRBV5-1 and TRBJ2-3; TRBD2 agrees at 10 bases. Per the germline V gene, CDR1 is SGHRS and CDR2 is YFSETQ. The ends lost 4 bases at V and 1 base at J; junction bases unmatched: 9. This CDR3 region has 17 residues. In DNA form, the CDR3 reads TGCGCCAGCAGCGGAACCGTAGCGGGGGGCCGCACAGATACGCAGTATTTT. It codes for CASSGTVAGGRTDTQYF.

This clone showed up just a few times. V is TRBV29-1 and J is TRBJ1-4; 8 positions agree with TRBD1. The CDR3 consists of 13 residues. The V and J ends lost 6 bases and 5 bases, in that order; junction bases with no gene match: 5. Germline V CDR1 and CDR2: SQVTM, ANQGSEA. This CDR3 is CSVRTGPNEKLFF. The CDR3 coding sequence is TGCAGCGTGCGGACAGGGCCGAATGAAAAACTGTTTTTT.

The chain combines TRBV6-5 with TRBJ1-1; possibly TRBD1 for D (6 bases). The length of the CDR3 is 15 residues. CDR1 and CDR2 (germline): MNHEY, SVGAGI. Trimming left V 0 bases short and J 4 bases short, with 12 bases between. The chain's CDR3 is CASSYSRGMSTEAFF. CDR3 DNA sequence: TGTGCCAGCAGTTACTCGAGGGGGATGAGCACTGAAGCTTTCTTT.

The chain joins TRBV6-1 to TRBJ1-5; 7 nucleotides match TRBD1. The ends lost 1 base at V and 1 base at J; junction bases unmatched: 13. The CDR3 covers 19 residues. The germline V gene has CDR1 MNHNS and CDR2 SASEGT. In DNA form, the CDR3 reads TGTGCCAGCAGTGAAGAGGCACAGGGGCGATTTGTGAGCAATCAGCCCCAGCATTTT. This gives the protein CASSEEAQGRFVSNQPQHF.

The V and J genes are TRBV10-1 and TRBJ1-1, with a possible D match to TRBD1 (6 bases). Trimming shortened V by 6 bases and J by 4 bases, and 15 bases separated the two germline ends. The CDR3 consists of 14 residues. Germline loops: CDR1 WNHNN, CDR2 SYGVQD (reference sequence). DNA of the CDR3: TGCGCCAGCAGCAGGGGAAGAACTGCCACTGAAGCTTTCTTT. The encoded protein is CASSRGRTATEAFF.

The CDR3 DNA is TGTGCCTGGAGTGATCAGGCAAACTATGGCTACACCTTC. Its protein is CAWSDQANYGYTF. The rearrangement uses TRBV30 and TRBJ1-2; D uncertain. V was clipped by 1 base and J by 2 bases, with 8 bases between them. This CDR3 contains 13 residues. Germline lookup yields CDR1 GTSNPN and CDR2 SVGIG (reference sequence).

V and J are TRBV19 and TRBJ1-1; the D gene is possibly TRBD1 (6 bases). Trimming took 6 bases from V and 0 from J, leaving 14 bases between them. Germline V gene lookup returns CDR1 LNHDA and CDR2 SQIVND (reference sequence). The CDR3 extends over 15 amino acids. The CDR3: CASRDSYRMNTEAFF. The CDR3 region has the DNA TGTGCCAGTAGGGACAGTTATCGCATGAACACTGAAGCTTTCTTT.

Notes on this clone: Other DNA variants within this sample encode the same CDR3. This chain links TRBV19 with TRBJ2-7, with D maybe TRBD1 (6 bases). This CDR3 is built from 14 residues. Germline V gene data show CDR1 as LNHDA and CDR2 as SQIVND (reference sequence). V gave up 2 bases and J gave up 0 bases, with 8 bases separating them. DNA of the CDR3: TGTGCCAGTAGTATAACAGGGAGCTCCTACGAGCAGTACTTC. Amino acids: CASSITGSSYEQYF.

J is TRBJ1-1 and V is TRBV12-3 or TRBV12-4; D call uncertain. Between the trimmed V and J ends, which lost 3 bases and 0 bases, there was a span of 5 bases. The CDR3 is 13 amino acids. DNA for the CDR3: TGTGCCAGCAGTTTTCCCATGAACACTGAAGCTTTCTTT. This gives the protein CASSFPMNTEAFF.

The chain joins TRBV5-5 to TRBJ2-5, with 10 bases identical to TRBD2. Germline V lookup: CDR1 SGHKS, CDR2 YYEKEE (reference sequence). The CDR3 covers 15 residues. V lost 7 bases to trimming and J lost 1 base; unmatched junction nucleotides: 7. In DNA, the CDR3 is TGTGCCAGCGGACGGGGGACTAGCGTCCAAGAGACCCAGTACTTC. Encoded protein: CASGRGTSVQETQYF.

The V and J genes are TRBV3-1 (or the pseudogene TRBV3-2) and TRBJ2-5; the D gene is possibly TRBD2 (5 bases). Germline assignment: CDR1 LGHDT and CDR2 YNNKEL (reference sequence). The CDR3 covers 11 residues. V was shortened by 4 bases and J by 5 bases, with 5 bases between the two germline ends. CDR3 residues: CASSREETQYF. In DNA, the CDR3 is TGTGCCAGCAGCCGGGAGGAGACCCAGTACTTC.

The chain carries TRBV6-5 and TRBJ1-1, with no clear D. This CDR3 has 14 amino acids. V lost 7 bases to trimming and J lost 5 bases, with 17 bases between them. The germline CDR1 and CDR2 sequences are MNHEY and SVGAGI. The CDR3 reads CASKIPPPGTEAFF. CDR3 nucleotides: TGTGCCAGCAAAATACCGCCCCCGGGGACTGAAGCTTTCTTT.

This clone has a single count. This rearrangement joins TRBV7-3 to TRBJ1-1; D gene uncertain. Trimming cost V 4 bases and J 4 bases, with 10 bases left between them. Per the germline V gene, CDR1 is SGHTA and CDR2 is FQGTGA. The CDR3 runs to 13 residues. The CDR3, as DNA: TGTGCCAGCAGCTCCGGGTCTTTCACTGAAGCTTTCTTT. Translated, it gives CASSSGSFTEAFF.

The chain employs TRBV21-1 and TRBJ2-7; the tabulated D call, TRBD1, remains unverified against the DNA. TRBV21-1 is a documented pseudogene. The CDR3 is 16 residues long. CDR3 bases: TGTGCCAGCAGCAAATTCTTTCGGGACAACTCCTACGAGCAGTACTTC. Translation gives CASSKFFRDNSYEQYF.

The chain recombines TRBV10-2 with TRBJ1-4, with D possibly being TRBD1 (6 bases). Trimming shortened V by 6 bases and J by 0 bases, and 8 bases separated the two germline ends. The CDR3 runs to 14 residues. Per germline, CDR1 WSHSY and CDR2 SAAADI. The CDR3 loop reads CASRDSATNEKLFF. In DNA, the CDR3 is TGCGCCAGCAGGGACAGTGCAACTAATGAAAAACTGTTTTTT.

The V gene is TRBV19, the J gene TRBJ2-1; TRBD2 matches 14 bases. Germline V gene sequence: CDR1 LNHDA, CDR2 SQIVND (reference sequence). The CDR3 length is 15 residues. Losses at the gene ends were 4 bases for V and 9 bases for J; bases not matched to a gene: 5. CDR3 in DNA: TGTGCCAGTAGTACGGGACTAGCGGGAGCCAGTGAGCAGTTCTTC. Amino acids: CASSTGLAGASEQFF.

V is TRBV5-1 and J is TRBJ1-2; 7 bases map to TRBD1. This CDR3 is built from 16 residues. The germline gives CDR1 SGHRS, CDR2 YFSETQ. Trimming took 4 bases from V and 0 from J; bases not matched to a gene: 9. CDR3 sequence: CASSLSRGTSNYGYTF. The DNA of the CDR3 is TGCGCCAGCAGCCTCTCCAGGGGGACTTCTAACTATGGCTACACCTTC.

This clone turned up a few times. In DNA, the CDR3 is TGTGCCAGCAGCCCTTATACAGGGAATCAGCCCCAGCATTTT. Its protein product is CASSPYTGNQPQHF. The rearrangement joins TRBV3-1 (or the pseudogene TRBV3-2) to TRBJ1-5; perhaps TRBD1 as D (6 bases). Trimming pared 4 bases from V and 4 bases from J, leaving 11 bases between. Germline CDR1 is LGHDT and CDR2 is YNNKEL (reference sequence). This CDR3 contains 14 residues.